The 27 T cell receptor beta chains below all came from one sample that was sequenced in a study of T cells in localized non-small cell lung cancer. TCRdb's copy holds only in-frame clones and misses some; the assay was immunoSEQ multiplex PCR. Of about 13,000 clones listed, roughly 27% are singletons. The specimen comprised lung tumor tissue, sampled before any cancer treatment. These TCRs come from a female donor older than 55 with stage I lung adenocarcinoma.

The chain combines TRBV11-3 with TRBJ1-2; D possibly corresponds to TRBD1 (5 bases). V was cut by 3 bases and J by 4 bases, with 15 bases left in between. The CDR3 is made up of 15 amino acids. CDR1 and CDR2 (germline): SGHNT, YENEEA. DNA of the CDR3: TGTGCCAGCAGCTTGGAAAATGTAGGGGTCTATGGCTACACCTTC. It specifies CASSLENVGVYGYTF.

As to this clone: Germline and junction disagree at one end, which may indicate a read error. The gene calls are TRBV30 and TRBJ2-7, with a weak D call TRBD2 (5 bases). The CDR3 has 13 amino acids. The germline CDR1 and CDR2 sequences are GTSNPN and SVGIG (reference sequence). CDR3 residues: CAWSVRFPVRRHF. In nucleotides, the CDR3 is TGTGCCTGGAGTGTACGATTCCCTGTAAGGAGGCACTTC.

J is TRBJ2-2 and V is TRBV15; tentative D call: TRBD1 (6 bases). The CDR3 covers 14 residues. Germline CDR1 and CDR2: LNHNV and YYDKDF (reference sequence). Trimming removed 0 bases at V and 5 bases at J, with 7 bases between. The CDR3 loop is CATSRDRGTGELFF. The CDR3 bases are TGTGCCACCAGCAGAGATAGGGGGACCGGGGAGCTGTTTTTT.

This chain uses TRBV30 with TRBJ1-5, with D perhaps matching TRBD1 (5 bases). The V end was cut by 0 bases, the J end by 12 bases, with 15 bases between. This CDR3 contains 13 residues. Looked up from germline, CDR1 is GTSNPN and CDR2 is SVGIG (reference sequence). The CDR3 here is CAWSVLSGGFQHF. The CDR3 nucleotides read TGTGCCTGGAGTGTCCTCTCCGGGGGATTCCAGCATTTT. Drawing the rest from reference TRBV30 and TRBJ1-5, the complete variable domain is SQTIHQWPATLVQPVGSPLSLECTVEGTSNPNLYWYRQAAGRGLQLLFYSVGIGQISSEVPQNLSASRPQDRQFILSSKKLLLSDSGFYLCAWSVLSGGFQHFGDGTRLSIL.

The chain joins TRBV25-1 to TRBJ1-1; weak D call: TRBD1 (6 bases). Germline lookup yields CDR1 MGHDK and CDR2 SYGVNS. This CDR3 is built from 15 residues. Trimming cost V 5 bases and J 0 bases, with 13 bases left between them. The CDR3 is CASSRFTGLNTEAFF. CDR3 coding DNA: TGTGCCAGCAGTCGGTTTACAGGGTTGAACACTGAAGCTTTCTTT. Complete variable domain (other parts from reference TRBV25-1 and TRBJ1-1): EADIYQTPRYLVIGTGKKITLECSQTMGHDKMYWYQQDPGMELHLIHYSYGVNSTEKGDLSSESTVSRIRTEHFPLTLESARPSHTSQYLCASSRFTGLNTEAFFGQGTRLTVV.

There are a few counts of this clone. The J gene is TRBJ2-5, the V gene TRBV19; the match to TRBD2 covers 9 bases. Germline CDR1 is LNHDA and CDR2 is SQIVND (reference sequence). The CDR3 has 15 residues. The ends lost 3 bases at V and 7 bases at J; junction bases unmatched: 9. CDR3: CASSIRAGGPGTQYF. The CDR3 nucleotides are TGTGCCAGTAGTATCCGGGCGGGAGGGCCCGGGACCCAGTACTTC.

The chain combines TRBV9 with TRBJ2-5; 8 nucleotides line up with TRBD1. The junction had 4 bases not matched to a gene; V was cut back by 4 bases and J by 5 bases. Germline CDR1 and CDR2: SGDLS and YYNGEE. This CDR3 has 13 residues. CDR3 coding DNA: TGTGCCAGCAGCCTGGGACAGGTCGAGACCCAGTACTTC. As protein: CASSLGQVETQYF.

The chain carries TRBV6-8 and TRBJ1-3, with D possibly matching TRBD1 (5 bases). Germline V gives CDR1 MNHGY, CDR2 SAAAGT. Trimming took 6 bases from V and 0 from J, leaving 9 bases between them. This CDR3 region has 14 residues. Here the CDR3 reads CASRPGGSGNTIYF. CDR3 nucleotide sequence: TGTGCCAGCAGGCCGGGGGGCTCTGGAAACACCATATATTTT.

This clone has ten or more counts. The chain has TRBV11-3 and TRBJ2-1; tentatively, D is TRBD2 (6 bases). This CDR3 comprises 15 residues. Germline assignment: CDR1 SGHNT and CDR2 YENEEA. V gave up 5 bases and J gave up 0 bases, with 11 bases separating them. In DNA form, the CDR3 reads TGTGCCAGCAGCCTCGGAGGGGCCTCCTACAATGAGCAGTTCTTC. This sequence encodes CASSLGGASYNEQFF.

The rearrangement links TRBV7-1 to TRBJ1-6; unclear D gene. TRBV7-1 is an ORF; its function is uncertain. Deletions cut 5 bases from V and 7 bases from J, with 9 bases between. This CDR3 is 13 amino acids long. The CDR3 DNA follows: TGTGCCAGCAGCAGAGTCGGGAATTCACCCCTCCACTTT. The encoded protein is CASSRVGNSPLHF.

This clone has more than one count but fewer than ten. V usage is TRBV4-1 and J usage is TRBJ2-7, with D possibly matching TRBD2 (5 bases). The length of the CDR3 is 15 residues. CDR1 is MGHRA and CDR2 is YSYEKL in the germline V gene. Trimming removed 1 base at V and 0 bases at J, with 10 bases between. The CDR3 DNA is TGCGCCAGCAGCCAAGGAGGGTTAAGCTCCTACGAGCAGTACTTC. Translation gives CASSQGGLSSYEQYF.

The chain links TRBV9 to TRBJ2-2; no firm D call. The CDR3 totals 17 residues. Per germline, CDR1 SGDLS and CDR2 YYNGEE. V lost 5 bases and J lost 5, with 22 bases in between. CDR3 loop: CASRKETTFLGTGELFF. The CDR3 nucleotides read TGTGCCAGCAGAAAAGAAACCACCTTCCTGGGAACCGGGGAGCTGTTTTTT.

The V call is TRBV15, the J call TRBJ1-1, with D uncertain. The CDR3 has 14 residues. Per germline, CDR1 LNHNV and CDR2 YYDKDF (reference sequence). Between the trimmed V and J ends, which lost 1 base and 7 bases, there was a span of 13 bases. DNA of the CDR3: TGTGCCACCAGCAGAGCCACATTTGGCGGTGAAGCTTTCTTT. As protein: CATSRATFGGEAFF.

The chain has TRBV1 and TRBJ1-1; the table gives TRBD1 as D, unverified against the DNA. TRBV1 is deemed a pseudogene. CDR3 length equals 12 residues. CDR3 amino acids: CASSPTGARAFF. In nucleotides, the CDR3 is TGCGCCAGCAGCCCGACAGGGGCGAGGGCTTTCTTT.

This clone is classed as medium-sized. CDR3 DNA: TGTGCCAGCAGTTTAGGTCGCAGGGGAGGTGTGGTTCCTGAAGCTTTCTTT. Its translation: CASSLGRRGGVVPEAFF. This chain links TRBV28 with TRBJ1-1; TRBD1 is a possible D gene (6 bases). The CDR3 totals 17 residues. Per germline, CDR1 MDHEN and CDR2 SYDVKM. Between the trimmed V and J ends, which lost 2 bases and 6 bases, there was a span of 22 bases.

The rearrangement joins TRBV14 to TRBJ2-2; D uncertain. In germline, CDR1 is SGHDN, CDR2 FVKESK. The CDR3 has 16 residues. Trimming shortened V by 4 bases and J by 2 bases, and 14 bases separated the two germline ends. This chain's CDR3 is CASSRTLHGNTGELFF. The CDR3 region has the DNA TGTGCCAGCAGCCGTACACTACATGGAAACACCGGGGAGCTGTTTTTT.

This clone appeared once. This sequence joins TRBV19 and TRBJ2-3; tentatively, D is TRBD2 (6 bases). CDR3 size: 13 residues. Germline V gives CDR1 LNHDA, CDR2 SQIVND (reference sequence). Trimming left V 9 bases short and J 4 bases short, with 14 bases between. As DNA, the CDR3 is TGTGCCAGCCATGGAGGGCTCGCAGATACGCAGTATTTT. Protein: CASHGGLADTQYF.

V is TRBV19 and J is TRBJ1-2; TRBD1 might be the D (5 bases). CDR1 is LNHDA, CDR2 SQIVND, per germline (reference sequence). This CDR3 spans 14 amino acids. V lost 5 bases and J 4 bases, leaving 14 bases between the germline ends. The CDR3 loop reads CASSSARGSYGYTF. CDR3 nucleotide sequence: TGTGCCAGTAGTTCTGCTCGGGGGAGCTATGGCTACACCTTC.

This clone was found a few times. The genes are TRBV9 and TRBJ1-2; a weak D match, TRBD1 (6 bases). There are 12 residues in the CDR3. The V gene lost 4 bases and the J gene lost 8 bases, with 12 bases spanning the gap. Looked up from germline, CDR1 is SGDLS and CDR2 is YYNGEE. The CDR3 reads CASSFGTIGYTF. The CDR3 DNA follows: TGTGCCAGCAGCTTCGGGACAATAGGCTACACCTTC.

This clone came up a few times. This chain links TRBV29-1 with TRBJ2-7; D is possibly TRBD1 (6 bases). In germline, CDR1 is SQVTM, CDR2 ANQGSEA. This CDR3 region has 12 residues. V lost 7 bases and J lost 3, with 13 bases in between. As DNA, the CDR3 is TGCAGCGGCCTAGGACAGAGCTACGAGCAGTACTTC. It translates to CSGLGQSYEQYF.

This clone was seen a handful of times. This chain uses TRBV6-8 with TRBJ1-1; the D is unclear. The germline V and J ends were trimmed by 4 bases and 3 bases, with 9 bases remaining between them. Per the germline V gene, CDR1 is MNHGY and CDR2 is SAAAGT. This CDR3 is built from 13 residues. The CDR3 here is CASSLLGYTEAFF. CDR3 coding DNA: TGTGCCAGCAGTTTACTGGGGTACACTGAAGCTTTCTTT.

This clone has a handful of counts. J is TRBJ1-5 and V is TRBV11-3; TRBD1 is a possible D gene (6 bases). Per germline, CDR1 SGHNT and CDR2 YENEEA. The CDR3 runs to 15 residues. With 5 bases removed from V and 3 bases from J, the gap between germline ends came to 14 bases. The CDR3 region has the DNA TGTGCCAGCAGCCAGGAGGCAGGGGCCAATCAGCCCCAGCATTTT. It codes for CASSQEAGANQPQHF.

The rearrangement joins TRBV28 to TRBJ2-1; 14 positions agree with TRBD2. The CDR3 covers 16 residues. Germline V lookup: CDR1 MDHEN, CDR2 SYDVKM. After removal of 4 bases from V and 9 bases from J, the junction contained 8 bases not matched to a gene. The DNA for the CDR3 is TGTGCCAGCAGTTCCAGGACTAGCGGGAGGCTCAGTGAGCAGTTCTTC. Its protein product is CASSSRTSGRLSEQFF.

The V call is TRBV28, the J call TRBJ1-1; no firm D call. This CDR3 contains 15 residues. Per the germline V gene, CDR1 is MDHEN and CDR2 is SYDVKM. V lost 6 bases to trimming and J lost 4 bases, with 18 bases between them. The CDR3 DNA sequence: TGTGCCAGCAGCTCCATGGGTCCGGCGGGCACTGAAGCTTTCTTT. Encoded protein: CASSSMGPAGTEAFF. Based on the CDR3 plus reference TRBV28 and TRBJ1-1, the full variable domain is DVKVTQSSRYLVKRTGEKVFLECVQDMDHENMFWYRQDPGLGLRLIYFSYDVKMKEKGDIPEGYSVSREKKERFSLILESASTNQTSMYLCASSSMGPAGTEAFFGQGTRLTVV.

This clone was detected ten times or more. CDR3 protein: CASSGQYSNQPQHF. Here the CDR3 DNA reads TGTGCCAGCAGCGGACAGTATAGCAATCAGCCCCAGCATTTT. The gene calls are TRBV9 and TRBJ1-5, with a possible D match to TRBD1 (5 bases). Germline assignment: CDR1 SGDLS and CDR2 YYNGEE. The CDR3 sequence is 14 residues long. Between the trimmed V and J ends, which lost 3 bases and 0 bases, there was a span of 7 bases.

The chain carries TRBV10-2 and TRBJ2-5; 7 bases match TRBD2. The V segment lost 2 bases and the J segment 5 bases; nucleotides outside the gene matches: 8. Per the germline V gene, CDR1 is WSHSY and CDR2 is SAAADI. CDR3 length: 15 residues. CDR3 nucleotides: TGCGCCAGCAGTGAGGGACTAGGAGGTTTGGAGACCCAGTACTTC. Translated, it gives CASSEGLGGLETQYF.

This clone occurred many times. V gene TRBV6-8 combines with J gene TRBJ2-5; 11 nucleotides line up with TRBD2. The germline CDR1 and CDR2 sequences are MNHGY and SAAAGT. J was trimmed by 2 bases and V by 7 bases; bases with no gene match: 12. There are 17 residues in the CDR3. The CDR3 region is CASTRGVGLAAQETQYF. The CDR3 DNA follows: TGTGCCAGCACTAGGGGGGTGGGACTAGCGGCACAAGAGACCCAGTACTTC.